The TCR beta chain described here comes from a study of T cells after yellow fever vaccination. Via MiXCR, TCRdb re-called the 5' RACE reads, giving one row per CDR3 protein. The data hold fewer than 350,000 distinct CDR3 sequences, with 4% to 5.5% observed a single time. The study's findings and limits: Weaker overall, the secondary response nonetheless peaked faster (day 5 versus 15).

This clonotype was observed a handful of times. Its specificity is unknown. The V and J ends lost 4 bases and 5 bases, in that order; junction bases with no gene match: 6. Germline V lookup: CDR1 SGHRS, CDR2 YFSETQ. This CDR3 spans 16 amino acids. The source of this sequence is a man between 18 and 29 years old who received the YFV17D yellow fever vaccine. The chain joins TRBV5-1 to TRBJ2-3; TRBD2 agrees at 14 bases. The starting material was PBMCs, obtained 15 days after the yellow fever booster vaccination. CDR3 nucleotide sequence: TGCGCCAGCAGCCCACGGGGACTAGCGGGGGTAGATACGCAGTATTTT. Amino acids: CASSPRGLAGVDTQYF.